This T cell receptor (beta chain) was captured by sequencing in a study of regulatory T cells in long-lasting Graves disease. Study-level information: Less than 3 months of antithyroid drugs had been taken by newly diagnosed Graves' patients.

This clonotype was counted many times. An end of the junction differs from the germline gene, which may be a read error. Construction of TCR beta libraries relied on iRepertoire HTBI primers and on Arm-PCR targeting CDR3 regions. TCRdb analysed the multiplex PCR reads with MiXCR anew, one entry per CDR3 protein. The profile shows about 560,000 distinct CDR3 sequences, more than 15% of them singletons. Time point noted: newly diagnosed GD, antithyroid drugs for less than 3 months. From RNA extracted from PBMCs, the TCR library was made. Into tubes containing EDTA, about 10 milliliters of peripheral blood were drawn. CDR3 length: 12 residues. Germline V gives CDR1 MDHEN, CDR2 SYDVKM. These data were likewise used in another study, on T cells in Graves' hyperthyroidism and ophthalmopathy. This second study notes: Prediction of ophthalmopathy progression came a median approximately 6 months pre-onset.

The chain carries TRBV28 and TRBJ1-1; D perhaps matches TRBD1 (5 bases). Sequences were derived from peripheral blood mononuclear cells (PBMCs), sampled at new diagnosis, from a patient treated with antithyroid drugs. This clonotype was sampled from a young man with Graves disease. CDR3 coding DNA: TGTGCCAGCAGTTCGCCCCAGGGTCTGGGTTCCTTT. Translation: CASSSPQGLGSF. Full variable domain (rest looked up from reference TRBV28 and TRBJ1-1): DVKVTQSSRYLVKRTGEKVFLECVQDMDHENMFWYRQDPGLGLRLIYFSYDVKMKEKGDIPEGYSVSREKKERFSLILESASTNQTSMYLCASSSPQGLGSFGQGTRLTVV.